The 28 T cell receptor beta chains reported below all come from one sample, sequenced in a study of cytomegalovirus exposure and HLA in healthy donors. The PCR employed 60 Vbeta primers together with 13 Jbeta primers. Assay used: immunoSEQ multiplex PCR; TCRdb lists only in-frame clones, some missing. The data hold about 55,000 clones, with around four fifths observed a single time. Sequenced: PBMCs. Every receptor here comes from a man under 40 in good health and CMV-seronegative.

The V gene is TRBV5-4, the J gene TRBJ1-2; TRBD1 matches at 12 bases. This CDR3 contains 17 residues. Germline assignment: CDR1 SGHNT and CDR2 YYREEE (reference sequence). V shed 4 bases and J 4 bases; nucleotides not matched to a gene: 11. The CDR3 DNA sequence: TGTGCCAGCAGCCCGGGACAGGGGGCATTAGCCCGCTATGGCTACACCTTC. This encodes CASSPGQGALARYGYTF.

The rearrangement links TRBV7-9 to TRBJ1-1; 8 bases match TRBD1. V lost 7 bases and J lost 0; bases outside the gene matches: 4. Per germline, CDR1 SEHNR and CDR2 FQNEAQ (reference sequence). The CDR3 loop spans 14 amino acids. CDR3 residues: CASKTGVLNTEAFF. DNA for the CDR3: TGTGCCAGCAAGACAGGGGTCCTGAACACTGAAGCTTTCTTT. Filled out from reference TRBV7-9 and TRBJ1-1, the complete variable domain reads DTGVSQNPRHKITKRGQNVTFRCDPISEHNRLYWYRQTLGQGPEFLTYFQNEAQLEKSRLLSDRFSAERPKGSFSTLEIQRTEQGDSAMYLCASKTGVLNTEAFFGQGTRLTVV.

The genes are TRBV30 and TRBJ2-7, with 8 positions matching TRBD2. Germline CDR1 reads GTSNPN; CDR2 reads SVGIG (reference sequence). CDR3 length equals 14 residues. V shed 0 bases and J 4 bases; nucleotides not matched to a gene: 5. CDR3 DNA sequence: TGTGCCTGGAGTGTACAAGCGGGAGCTTACGAGCAGTACTTC. It translates to CAWSVQAGAYEQYF.

The CDR3 loop reads CAISESTSGGSYNEQFF. The CDR3 bases are TGTGCCATCAGTGAGTCGACTAGCGGGGGCTCCTACAATGAGCAGTTCTTC. This rearrangement joins TRBV10-3 to TRBJ2-1, with TRBD2 matching 12 bases. The CDR3 contains 17 residues. J lost 0 bases, V lost 0 bases, and 0 bases had no gene match. CDR1 is ENHRY and CDR2 is SYGVKD in the germline V gene.

The chain's CDR3 is CASSYPGSGGKETQYF. CDR3 in DNA: TGTGCCAGCAGTTACCCCGGGTCGGGGGGGAAGGAGACCCAGTACTTC. This sequence joins TRBV6-7 and TRBJ2-5, with 8 bases matching TRBD2. TRBV6-7 is flagged as an ORF with uncertain function. The CDR3 loop spans 16 amino acids. After removal of 2 bases from V and 5 bases from J, the junction contained 10 bases not matched to a gene.

The chain uses TRBV4-2 and TRBJ2-1; 9 nucleotides match TRBD2. V lost 1 base, J lost 2 bases, and 9 bases stayed unmatched. Germline values: CDR1 LGHNA, CDR2 YNFKEQ. The length of the CDR3 is 18 residues. CDR3 coding DNA: TGTGCCAGCAGCCAAGTTGATTCTAGCGGGGCTGCCTACAATGAGCAGTTCTTC. This gives the protein CASSQVDSSGAAYNEQFF.

The V and J genes are TRBV27 and TRBJ2-7, with 10 bases matching TRBD1. Germline V gives CDR1 MNHEY, CDR2 SMNVEV (reference sequence). This CDR3 is 14 amino acids long. V shed 1 base, J shed 7 bases, and the junction held 4 bases outside the gene matches. The CDR3 here is CASSLLGTGVEQYF. The CDR3, as DNA: TGTGCCAGCAGTTTATTAGGGACAGGGGTTGAGCAGTACTTC.

The CDR3 region is CASSVEGQYTGELFF. CDR3 nucleotides: TGTGCCAGCAGCGTAGAGGGACAGTACACCGGGGAGCTGTTTTTT. This chain connects TRBV9 to TRBJ2-2; 7 positions match TRBD1. The V gene end was trimmed by 0 bases and the J gene end by 3 bases; junction bases not matched to a gene: 2. Germline loops: CDR1 SGDLS, CDR2 YYNGEE. CDR3 length: 15 residues.

The CDR3 DNA reads as TGCGCCAGCAGTTTAGACAGCAGCTATGGCTACACCTTC. Translated, it gives CASSLDSSYGYTF. This chain connects TRBV5-1 to TRBJ1-2, with D possibly matching TRBD1 (5 bases). The CDR3 totals 13 residues. Germline loops: CDR1 SGHRS, CDR2 YFSETQ. The V end was cut by 5 bases, the J end by 4 bases, with 12 bases between.

The chain combines TRBV19 with TRBJ1-6, with 9 nucleotides matching TRBD1. Germline V gene sequence: CDR1 LNHDA, CDR2 SQIVND (reference sequence). The CDR3 is 15 amino acids. V trimming: 1 base; J trimming: 8 bases; junction bases outside the gene matches: 3. CDR3 residues: CASSIVDRGDSPLHF. The DNA for the CDR3 is TGTGCCAGTAGTATAGTGGACAGGGGAGATTCACCCCTCCACTTT.

In DNA form, the CDR3 reads TGTGCCAGCAGCTTAGGCGGTGCCAGAGCTGGAAACACCATATATTTT. Amino acids: CASSLGGARAGNTIYF. This chain joins TRBV7-2 and TRBJ1-3; D not resolved. CDR1 is SGHTA, CDR2 FQGNSA, per germline. Trimming removed 1 base from V and 2 bases from J, with 12 bases in between. This CDR3 has 16 residues.

A note on this clone: Germline and junction disagree at one end, which may indicate a read error. This chain joins TRBV5-1 and TRBJ1-2; D is possibly TRBD1 (5 bases). The CDR3 has 15 amino acids. Germline V gives CDR1 SGHRS, CDR2 YFSETQ. The DNA for the CDR3 is TGCGCCAGCAACTTGATCGACAGAGCGTCGGATGGCTACACCTTC. It yields the protein CASNLIDRASDGYTF.

V gene TRBV18 combines with J gene TRBJ2-1, with a possible D match to TRBD2 (6 bases). CDR3 length: 17 amino acids. Germline CDR1 reads KGHSH; CDR2 reads LQKENI. The V gene lost 3 bases and the J gene lost 2 bases, with 17 bases spanning the gap. The CDR3 nucleotides are TGTGCCAGCTCACCTACCGGGACTGGACCTACCTACAATGAGCAGTTCTTC. It yields the protein CASSPTGTGPTYNEQFF.

The CDR3 DNA reads as TGTGCCAGCAGCCAAAGCCGGTCTGAAGCTTTCTTT. It is translated as CASSQSRSEAFF. The chain carries TRBV14 and TRBJ1-1; D unclear. V lost 2 bases, J lost 6 bases, and 7 bases lay in between. The CDR3 totals 12 residues. Germline V gives CDR1 SGHDN, CDR2 FVKESK.

V is TRBV6-6 and J is TRBJ1-2; D unresolved. Germline V gene data show CDR1 as MNHNY and CDR2 as SVGAGI (reference sequence). The V and J ends lost 9 bases and 2 bases respectively, with 16 bases between them. The CDR3 consists of 14 residues. The CDR3 DNA is TGTGCCAGTCTGAAGCTGACGGAGAACTATGGCTACACCTTC. This gives the protein CASLKLTENYGYTF.

This clone appeared once. The V call is TRBV5-8, the J call TRBJ2-7; D is possibly TRBD1 (6 bases). The V and J ends lost 6 bases and 7 bases respectively, with 17 bases between them. The germline V gene has CDR1 SGHTS and CDR2 YDEGEE. This CDR3 has 13 residues. The CDR3 loop is CASTFFGQPEQYF. CDR3 sequence (DNA): TGTGCCAGCACCTTTTTCGGACAGCCAGAGCAGTACTTC.

The chain links TRBV2 to TRBJ2-5; 7 nucleotides match TRBD1. This CDR3 is built from 14 residues. V dropped 10 bases and J dropped 6; count of bases not matched to a gene: 14. Germline V CDR1 and CDR2: SNHLY, FYNNEI. CDR3 in DNA: TGTGCCATCACTCGACAGGGTCGTGAGAAGACCCAGTACTTC. It specifies CAITRQGREKTQYF.

The rearrangement uses TRBV6-1 and TRBJ2-5; TRBD2 agrees at 7 bases. Matching the DNA end better, TRBJ2-7 makes the J call doubtful. In germline, CDR1 is MNHNS, CDR2 SASEGT. The CDR3 consists of 14 residues. Here the CDR3 reads CASWSSGTKREQYF. For the CDR3, the DNA is TGTGCCAGTTGGTCCTCCGGGACTAAACGCGAGCAGTACTTC.

The V and J genes are TRBV11-3 and TRBJ2-5; D gene uncertain. The CDR3 has 11 amino acids. The V end lost 5 bases, the J end lost 4 bases, and 5 bases lay between the germline ends. Germline CDR1 and CDR2: SGHNT and YENEEA. The CDR3 region is CASSRVETQYF. In DNA, the CDR3 is TGTGCCAGCAGCCGGGTAGAGACCCAGTACTTC.

The chain recombines TRBV10-3 with TRBJ1-5, with TRBD1 as a possible D gene (5 bases). V lost 3 bases and J 6 bases, leaving 12 bases between the germline ends. The CDR3 has 14 residues. Germline-derived CDR1 and CDR2 are ENHRY and SYGVKD. This CDR3 reads CAISDREVSQPQHF. The DNA of the CDR3 is TGTGCCATCAGTGACAGGGAGGTTTCTCAGCCCCAGCATTTT.

This clone was detected a few times. The V and J genes are TRBV5-6 and TRBJ2-7; TRBD1 matches at 7 bases. The CDR3 is 13 residues long. Looked up from germline, CDR1 is SGHDT and CDR2 is YYEEEE. Trimming took 1 base from V and 2 from J; bases not matched to a gene: 0. CDR3 DNA: TGTGCCAGCAGCTTGCAGGGGGCCTACGAGCAGTACTTC. Translating it yields CASSLQGAYEQYF.

The chain uses TRBV15 and TRBJ1-4; D remains ambiguous. Trimming left V 3 bases short and J 7 bases short, with 12 bases between. There are 14 residues in the CDR3. From germline, CDR1 is LNHNV and CDR2 YYDKDF (reference sequence). The CDR3 region is CATSRGPEGEKLFF. As DNA, the CDR3 is TGTGCCACCAGCAGGGGCCCGGAAGGTGAAAAACTGTTTTTT.

V usage is TRBV18 and J usage is TRBJ2-1, with TRBD2 matching 9 bases. The junction had 2 bases not matched to a gene; V was cut back by 3 bases and J by 5 bases. The CDR3 is made up of 14 amino acids. From germline, CDR1 is KGHSH and CDR2 LQKENI. CDR3 bases: TGTGCCAGCTCACCGACTAGCGGTCACAATGAGCAGTTCTTC. The encoded protein is CASSPTSGHNEQFF.

The V and J genes are TRBV4-1 and TRBJ1-1, with 7 bases fitting TRBD1. V shed 1 base and J 4 bases; nucleotides not matched to a gene: 6. The CDR3 is made up of 15 amino acids. Germline values: CDR1 MGHRA, CDR2 YSYEKL. As DNA, the CDR3 is TGCGCCAGCAGCCAAGCCCACCAGGGGGGCACTGAAGCTTTCTTT. It translates to CASSQAHQGGTEAFF.

V is TRBV20-1 and J is TRBJ2-3; TRBD2 aligns across 7 bases. The trim removed 6 bases at V and 10 bases at J, leaving 7 bases unmatched. From germline, CDR1 is DFQATT and CDR2 SNEGSKA (reference sequence). This CDR3 has 11 residues. The CDR3 DNA follows: TGCAGTGCGCAGGCGGGGGTGGCGCAGTATTTT. Amino acid sequence: CSAQAGVAQYF.

The chain is built from TRBV18 and TRBJ1-1; D gene uncertain. Germline CDR1 KGHSH, CDR2 LQKENI. The CDR3 spans 13 residues. V was shortened by 3 bases and J by 2 bases, with 7 bases between the two germline ends. The CDR3 DNA reads as TGTGCCAGCTCACCTCAGGCAAACACTGAAGCTTTCTTT. Amino acid sequence: CASSPQANTEAFF.

The chain carries TRBV13 and TRBJ2-7; 7 bases line up with TRBD1. This CDR3 contains 14 residues. Germline trimming cut 4 bases from V and 4 bases from J; bases unmatched to any gene: 7. Germline V gene sequence: CDR1 PRHDT, CDR2 FYEKMQ (reference sequence). CDR3 loop: CASSSDRVGYEQYF. The CDR3 DNA is TGTGCCAGCAGCTCCGACAGGGTTGGATACGAGCAGTACTTC.

The gene calls are TRBV2 and TRBJ1-3; 7 nucleotides align to TRBD1. The V and J ends lost 7 bases and 4 bases, in that order; junction bases with no gene match: 10. In germline, CDR1 is SNHLY, CDR2 FYNNEI. CDR3 size: 15 residues. The CDR3 loop reads CASKVEGARGNTIYF. DNA for the CDR3: TGTGCCAGCAAAGTGGAGGGGGCGCGAGGAAACACCATATATTTT.